A single sample gave rise to the 22 T cell receptor beta chains below, sequenced in a study of Ad26.COV2.S vaccination and SARS-CoV-2 variants. Noted treatment: roughly 20 received Ad26.COV2.S at low or high dose, single or two shots; five or six received placebo; per-sample allocation not given. Day 63 after the first vaccine or placebo injection was the time point for sampling. Generated by immunoSEQ multiplex PCR, the TCRdb table keeps only in-frame clones and is missing some. The sample lists some 250,000 clones, 85% to 90% seen once, with around a tenth in the top ten. The starting material was peripheral blood, obtained in a trial of Ad26.COV2.S vaccine versus placebo. These receptors were obtained from a person aged 18-60 years who received the Ad26.COV2.S COVID-19 vaccine or a placebo.

V is TRBV6-2 or TRBV6-3 and J is TRBJ2-6; D uncertain. The V and J ends lost 6 bases and 4 bases respectively, with 7 bases between them. The CDR3 covers 13 residues. Germline assignment: CDR1 MNHEY and CDR2 SVGEGT. The CDR3 DNA reads as TGTGCCAGCAGCCTAGTGGGGGCCAACGTCCTGACTTTC. Encoded protein: CASSLVGANVLTF.

This rearrangement joins TRBV5-6 to TRBJ2-1, with D possibly matching TRBD2 (7 bases). The CDR3 spans 16 residues. Germline V lookup: CDR1 SGHDT, CDR2 YYEEEE. The V end lost 0 bases, the J end lost 6 bases, and 16 bases lay between the germline ends. This chain's CDR3 is CASSLVKGGSGNEQFF. CDR3 bases: TGTGCCAGCAGCTTGGTGAAGGGGGGGTCCGGCAATGAGCAGTTCTTC.

The rearrangement joins TRBV28 to TRBJ1-1; 8 bases fit TRBD1. The CDR3 covers 15 residues. The V segment lost 5 bases and the J segment 1 base; nucleotides outside the gene matches: 6. Germline V gene sequence: CDR1 MDHEN, CDR2 SYDVKM. The CDR3 bases are TGTGCCAGCAGTCCAACAGGGGGATGGAACACTGAAGCTTTCTTT. Translated, it gives CASSPTGGWNTEAFF.

The chain is built from TRBV28 and TRBJ1-2; D uncertain. Germline values: CDR1 MDHEN, CDR2 SYDVKM. Deletions cut 2 bases from V and 7 bases from J, with 11 bases between. The CDR3 is 13 residues long. The CDR3 DNA sequence: TGTGCCAGCAGTTTACCCACAGAGGCTGGCTACACCTTC. Its protein product is CASSLPTEAGYTF.

Only a few counts were recorded for this clone. V usage is TRBV11-2 and J usage is TRBJ2-7; 7 bases map to TRBD1. Germline V gives CDR1 SGHAT, CDR2 FQNNGV. The CDR3 totals 13 residues. Trimming at V came to 8 bases and at J to 6 bases, leaving 10 bases not matched to a gene. CDR3 sequence reads: CASQKIRTGEQYF. Here the CDR3 DNA reads TGTGCCAGCCAAAAGATCCGGACAGGCGAGCAGTACTTC. Full variable domain (outside the CDR3, taken from reference TRBV11-2 and TRBJ2-7): EAGVAQSPRYKIIEKRQSVAFWCNPISGHATLYWYQQILGQGPKLLIQFQNNGVVDDSQLPKDRFSAERLKGVDSTLKIQPAKLEDSAVYLCASQKIRTGEQYFGPGTRLTVT.

This chain uses TRBV2 with TRBJ1-5; D is ambiguous. This CDR3 is 14 amino acids long. V shed 6 bases and J shed 5 bases, with 14 bases lying between them. The germline V gene has CDR1 SNHLY and CDR2 FYNNEI. The CDR3 DNA sequence: TGTGCCAGCAGGGAGAACACCTCCGATCAGCCCCAGCATTTT. This codes for CASRENTSDQPQHF.

This clone has a handful of counts. This chain's CDR3 is CAISLRPSGSTDTGELFF. DNA for the CDR3: TGTGCCATCAGCCTCCGGCCTAGCGGGAGCACGGACACCGGGGAGCTGTTTTTT. This chain joins TRBV10-3 and TRBJ2-2, with 10 bases lining up with TRBD2. Germline loops: CDR1 ENHRY, CDR2 SYGVKD. The J segment lost 3 bases and the V segment lost 6 bases, leaving 13 bases of the junction unmatched. There are 18 residues in the CDR3.

The CDR3 coding sequence is TGTGCCAGCAGCGCTTCCGTCAGGTCGGACAATGAGCAGTTCTTC. It is translated as CASSASVRSDNEQFF. The chain is built from TRBV9 and TRBJ2-1; D ambiguous. There are 15 residues in the CDR3. Between the trimmed V and J ends, which lost 3 bases and 5 bases, there was a span of 15 bases. Germline V gene lookup returns CDR1 SGDLS and CDR2 YYNGEE.

The genes are TRBV9 and TRBJ1-6; D remains unclear. With 0 bases removed from V and 6 bases from J, the gap between germline ends came to 4 bases. The CDR3 length is 13 residues. CDR1 is SGDLS and CDR2 is YYNGEE in the germline V gene. CDR3 DNA sequence: TGTGCCAGCAGCGTAGAAAGTAATTCACCCCTCCACTTT. Its translation: CASSVESNSPLHF.

This chain joins TRBV7-9 and TRBJ1-5; TRBD1 matches at 8 bases. The CDR3 contains 16 residues. The trim removed 5 bases at V and 2 bases at J, leaving 8 bases unmatched. CDR1 SEHNR and CDR2 FQNEAQ come from the germline V gene (reference sequence). The CDR3 region has the DNA TGTGCCAGCAGCCCCGGTCCGGGACAGGGCAATCAGCCCCAGCATTTT. Amino acids: CASSPGPGQGNQPQHF.

The rearrangement uses TRBV11-1 and TRBJ2-7; D not certain. Germline CDR1 is SGHAT and CDR2 is FQDESV (reference sequence). The CDR3 runs to 15 residues. Trimming pared 1 base from V and 1 base from J, leaving 11 bases between. CDR3 sequence (DNA): TGTGCCAGCAGCTTAGACGAGACGCCTTCCTACGAGCAGTACTTC. Its translation is CASSLDETPSYEQYF.

This rearrangement joins TRBV3-1 (or the pseudogene TRBV3-2) to TRBJ2-2, with D maybe TRBD2 (6 bases). The V end lost 1 base, the J end lost 5 bases, and 8 bases lay between the germline ends. CDR1 is LGHDT, CDR2 YNNKEL, per germline (reference sequence). CDR3 length equals 14 residues. CDR3 bases: TGTGCCAGCAGCCAAGTTCGGGGGACCGGGGAGCTGTTTTTT. As protein: CASSQVRGTGELFF.

The rearrangement links TRBV4-2 to TRBJ1-1, with D possibly being TRBD1 (6 bases). This CDR3 is 14 amino acids long. Germline CDR1 and CDR2: LGHNA and YNFKEQ. V was pared by 2 bases and J by 2 bases, with 9 bases between. CDR3 in DNA: TGTGCCAGCAGCCAACGGACAGCCAACACTGAAGCTTTCTTT. Protein: CASSQRTANTEAFF.

CDR3 coding DNA: TGTGCCATCGGGCGGGGGTCCGGGGAGCTGTTTTTT. It translates to CAIGRGSGELFF. The J gene is TRBJ2-2, the V gene TRBV10-3; the match to TRBD2 covers 7 bases. CDR3 length: 12 residues. The germline V gene has CDR1 ENHRY and CDR2 SYGVKD. Unmatched junction bases numbered 3, after V lost 8 bases and J lost 6 bases.

This chain links TRBV6-1 with TRBJ2-5; the match to TRBD2 covers 8 bases. The CDR3 contains 13 residues. V lost 5 bases to trimming and J lost 5 bases; unmatched junction nucleotides: 4. CDR1 MNHNS and CDR2 SASEGT come from the germline V gene. CDR3: CASSLAGPETQYF. The DNA for the CDR3 is TGTGCCAGCAGTTTAGCGGGACCTGAGACCCAGTACTTC.

This clone was seen once. The chain links TRBV12-3 or TRBV12-4 to TRBJ1-4; D call uncertain. Between the trimmed V and J ends, which lost 6 bases and 8 bases, there was a span of 7 bases. The CDR3 length is 11 residues. CDR3 nucleotide sequence: TGTGCCAGCAGACTGGAAGAAAAACTGTTTTTT. Translating gives CASRLEEKLFF.

The chain combines TRBV7-2 with TRBJ1-5; D remains ambiguous. The V end was cut by 5 bases, the J end by 2 bases, with 13 bases between. The CDR3 runs 15 residues. Germline V gene lookup returns CDR1 SGHTA and CDR2 FQGNSA. The CDR3 bases are TGTGCCAGCAGCAGGGTATCGGGTGGCAATCAGCCCCAGCATTTT. It codes for CASSRVSGGNQPQHF.

The rearrangement uses TRBV6-6 and TRBJ2-4; a weak D match, TRBD1 (5 bases). Germline CDR1 and CDR2: MNHNY and SVGAGI (reference sequence). This CDR3 contains 15 residues. The V gene lost 6 bases and the J gene lost 1 base, with 13 bases spanning the gap. The CDR3 reads CASRDPTVAKNIQYF. Here the CDR3 DNA reads TGTGCCAGCAGAGATCCGACAGTGGCCAAAAACATTCAGTACTTC.

CDR3 in amino acids: CASSQAAGDTIYF. The CDR3 DNA reads as TGCGCCAGCAGCCAAGCCGCAGGGGACACCATATATTTT. This chain links TRBV4-3 with TRBJ1-3, with D possibly being TRBD1 (6 bases). CDR1 LGHNA and CDR2 YSLEER come from the germline V gene. V was shortened by 1 base and J by 8 bases, with 9 bases between the two germline ends. The CDR3 contains 13 residues.

This clone was recorded once. This chain joins TRBV7-9 and TRBJ2-7; 12 bases align to TRBD2. Germline V lookup: CDR1 SEHNR, CDR2 FQNEAQ (reference sequence). The length of the CDR3 is 17 residues. The J segment lost 0 bases and the V segment lost 1 base, leaving 4 bases of the junction unmatched. The CDR3 coding sequence is TGTGCCAGCAGCTTAGGGGGACTAGCGGGCCTCTCCTACGAGCAGTACTTC. Residues: CASSLGGLAGLSYEQYF.

This clone was seen only once. The V and J genes are TRBV28 and TRBJ2-7; 10 nucleotides align to TRBD2. Germline CDR1 reads MDHEN; CDR2 reads SYDVKM. The CDR3 loop spans 18 amino acids. V lost 5 bases and J lost 5; bases outside the gene matches: 18. In nucleotides, the CDR3 is TGTGCCAGCAGTACCGTATTTAGGACTAGCGGCCTGATCGACGAGCAGTACTTC. As protein: CASSTVFRTSGLIDEQYF.

This sequence joins TRBV18 and TRBJ2-3, with 7 bases aligning to TRBD2. The length of the CDR3 is 17 residues. V was pared by 3 bases and J by 0 bases, with 9 bases of the junction left unmatched. Germline V gene lookup returns CDR1 KGHSH and CDR2 LQKENI. CDR3 sequence reads: CASSPLALAVSTDTQYF. CDR3 DNA: TGTGCCAGCTCACCTCTAGCGCTAGCGGTGAGCACAGATACGCAGTATTTT.